These T cell receptor beta chains were read from a single sample in a study of cytomegalovirus exposure and HLA in healthy donors. Method: immunoSEQ multiplex PCR; TCRdb's copy keeps in-frame clones and lacks some. The profile shows around 150,000 clones, 70% to 90% of them singletons. The material sequenced was PBMCs. These TCRs come from a man aged 18 to 30 in good health and CMV-seropositive. Each CDR3 is given with its conserved first and last residue. The D gene is left open where the match is weak.

J gene: TRBJ2-5; V gene: TRBV5-1; D gene: TRBD2; CDR3 protein: CASSTTRTSETQETQYF; CDR3 DNA: TGCGCCAGCAGCACCACGAGGACTAGCGAAACCCAAGAGACCCAGTACTTC
J gene: TRBJ1-1; V gene: TRBV6-5; D gene: -; CDR3 protein: CASSRKQAMNTEAFF; CDR3 DNA: TGTGCCAGCAGTAGAAAACAGGCCATGAACACTGAAGCTTTCTTT
J gene: TRBJ2-1; V gene: TRBV10-3; D gene: -; CDR3 protein: CAISEEIYNEQFF; CDR3 DNA: TGTGCCATCAGTGAGGAGATTTACAATGAGCAGTTCTTC
J gene: TRBJ1-5; V gene: TRBV30; D gene: TRBD1; CDR3 protein: CAWSATGTALPQHF; CDR3 DNA: TGTGCCTGGAGCGCTACCGGGACAGCTCTTCCCCAGCATTTT
J gene: TRBJ2-2; V gene: TRBV6-5; D gene: TRBD2; CDR3 protein: CATSTGGGELFF; CDR3 DNA: TGTGCCACCTCTACGGGGGGCGGGGAGCTGTTTTTT
J gene: TRBJ2-5; V gene: TRBV7-2; D gene: TRBD1; CDR3 protein: CASSLSGQGGETQYF; CDR3 DNA: TGTGCCAGCAGCTTATCGGGACAGGGGGGAGAGACCCAGTACTTC
J gene: TRBJ1-1; V gene: TRBV5-1; D gene: -; CDR3 protein: CASSLPGNTEAFF; CDR3 DNA: TGCGCCAGCAGCCTGCCAGGTAACACTGAAGCTTTCTTT
J gene: TRBJ2-5; V gene: TRBV5-4; D gene: TRBD2; CDR3 protein: CASSSRGGGAGTQYF; CDR3 DNA: TGTGCCAGCAGCTCAAGAGGCGGGGGGGCCGGGACCCAGTACTTC
J gene: TRBJ2-1; V gene: TRBV19; D gene: TRBD2; CDR3 protein: CASRSTSGGAFDNEQFF; CDR3 DNA: TGTGCCAGTAGATCAACTAGCGGGGGGGCCTTTGACAATGAGCAGTTCTTC
J gene: TRBJ1-2; V gene: TRBV19; D gene: -; CDR3 protein: CASSIVVRAGAYGYTF; CDR3 DNA: TGTGCCAGTAGTATAGTGGTACGGGCGGGGGCCTATGGCTACACCTTC